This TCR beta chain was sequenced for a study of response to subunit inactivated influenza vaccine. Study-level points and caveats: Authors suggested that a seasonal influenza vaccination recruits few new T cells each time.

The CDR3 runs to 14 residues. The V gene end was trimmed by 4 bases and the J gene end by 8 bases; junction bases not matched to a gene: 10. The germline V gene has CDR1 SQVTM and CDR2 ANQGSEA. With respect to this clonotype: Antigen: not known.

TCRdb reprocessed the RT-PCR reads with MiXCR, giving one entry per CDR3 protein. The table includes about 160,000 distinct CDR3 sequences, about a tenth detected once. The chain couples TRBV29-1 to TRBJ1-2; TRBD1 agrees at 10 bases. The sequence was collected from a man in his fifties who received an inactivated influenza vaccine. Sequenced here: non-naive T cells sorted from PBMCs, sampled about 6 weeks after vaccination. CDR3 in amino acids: CSVGDRGYRGGYTF. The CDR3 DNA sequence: TGCAGCGTTGGGGACAGGGGTTATCGAGGAGGCTACACCTTC.